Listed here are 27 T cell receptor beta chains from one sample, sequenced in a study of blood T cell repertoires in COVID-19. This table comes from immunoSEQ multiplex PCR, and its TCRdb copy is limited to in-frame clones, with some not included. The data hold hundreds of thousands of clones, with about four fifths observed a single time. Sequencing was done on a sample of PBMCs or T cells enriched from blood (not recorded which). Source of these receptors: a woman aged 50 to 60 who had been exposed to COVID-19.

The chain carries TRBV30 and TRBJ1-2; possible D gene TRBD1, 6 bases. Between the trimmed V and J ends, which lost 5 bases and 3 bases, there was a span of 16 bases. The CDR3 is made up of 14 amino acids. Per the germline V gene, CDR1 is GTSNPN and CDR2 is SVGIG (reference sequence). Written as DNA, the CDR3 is TGTGCCTGGGGCTTACAGGGAGGGGACTATGGCTACACCTTC. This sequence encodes CAWGLQGGDYGYTF.

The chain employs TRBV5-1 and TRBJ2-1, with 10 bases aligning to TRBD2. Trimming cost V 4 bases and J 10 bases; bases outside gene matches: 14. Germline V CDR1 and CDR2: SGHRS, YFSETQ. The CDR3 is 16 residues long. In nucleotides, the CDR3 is TGCGCCAGCAGCCGTGCTAGCGGGGGCCCGAGGGGGGAGCAGTTCTTC. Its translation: CASSRASGGPRGEQFF. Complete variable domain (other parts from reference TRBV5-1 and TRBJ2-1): KAGVTQTPRYLIKTRGQQVTLSCSPISGHRSVSWYQQTPGQGLQFLFEYFSETQRNKGNFPGRFSGRQFSNSRSEMNVSTLELGDSALYLCASSRASGGPRGEQFFGPGTRLTVL.

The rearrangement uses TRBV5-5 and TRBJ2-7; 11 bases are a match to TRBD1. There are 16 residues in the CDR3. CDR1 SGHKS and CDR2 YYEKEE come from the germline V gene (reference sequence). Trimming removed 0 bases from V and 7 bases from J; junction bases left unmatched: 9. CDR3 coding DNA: TGTGCCAGCAGCTTGGCCTCAGGACAGGGGGCGCGGGAGCAGTACTTC. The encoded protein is CASSLASGQGAREQYF.

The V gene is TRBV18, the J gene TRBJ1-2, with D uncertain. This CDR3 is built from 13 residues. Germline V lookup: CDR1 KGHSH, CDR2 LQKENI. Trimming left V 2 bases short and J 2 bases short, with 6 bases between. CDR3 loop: CASSPEANYGYTF. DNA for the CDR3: TGTGCCAGCTCACCAGAGGCAAACTATGGCTACACCTTC. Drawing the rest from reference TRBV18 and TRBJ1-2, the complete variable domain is NAGVMQNPRHLVRRRGQEARLRCSPMKGHSHVYWYRQLPEEGLKFMVYLQKENIIDESGMPKERFSAEFPKEGPSILRIQQVVRGDSAAYFCASSPEANYGYTFGSGTRLTVV.

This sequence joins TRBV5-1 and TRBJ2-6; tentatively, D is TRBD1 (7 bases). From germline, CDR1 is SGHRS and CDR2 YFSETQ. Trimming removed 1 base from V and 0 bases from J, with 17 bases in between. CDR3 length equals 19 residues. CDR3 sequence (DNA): TGCGCCAGCAGCTTGTGGTCCCAGGGGGGAAGCTCTGGGGCCAACGTCCTGACTTTC. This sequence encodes CASSLWSQGGSSGANVLTF.

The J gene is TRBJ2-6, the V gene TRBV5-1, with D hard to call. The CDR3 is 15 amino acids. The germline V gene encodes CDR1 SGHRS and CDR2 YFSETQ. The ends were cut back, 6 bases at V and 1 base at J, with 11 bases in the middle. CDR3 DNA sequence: TGCGCCAGCACAGAGGTCGCTTCTGGGGCCAACGTCCTGACTTTC. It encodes CASTEVASGANVLTF. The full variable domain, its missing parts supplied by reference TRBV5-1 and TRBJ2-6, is KAGVTQTPRYLIKTRGQQVTLSCSPISGHRSVSWYQQTPGQGLQFLFEYFSETQRNKGNFPGRFSGRQFSNSRSEMNVSTLELGDSALYLCASTEVASGANVLTFGAGSRLTVL.

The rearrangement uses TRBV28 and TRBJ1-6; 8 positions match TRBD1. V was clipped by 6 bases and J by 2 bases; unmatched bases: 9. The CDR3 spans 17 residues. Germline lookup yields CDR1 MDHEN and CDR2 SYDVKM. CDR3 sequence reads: CASRGQARGAYNSPLHF. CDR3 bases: TGTGCCAGCAGGGGACAGGCACGGGGGGCCTATAATTCACCCCTCCACTTT.

The CDR3 region is CASSQAQGMYQPQHF. The CDR3 region has the DNA TGTGCCAGCAGCCAGGCACAGGGGATGTATCAGCCCCAGCATTTT. The chain links TRBV3-1 (or the pseudogene TRBV3-2) to TRBJ1-5, with 7 bases identical to TRBD1. CDR3 size: 15 residues. Germline loops: CDR1 LGHDT, CDR2 YNNKEL (reference sequence). After removal of 3 bases from V and 5 bases from J, the junction contained 7 bases not matched to a gene.

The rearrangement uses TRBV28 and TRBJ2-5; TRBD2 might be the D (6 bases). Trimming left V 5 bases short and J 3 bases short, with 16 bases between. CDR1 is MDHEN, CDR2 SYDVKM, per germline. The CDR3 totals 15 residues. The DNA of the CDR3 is TGTGCCAGCAGTCCAAGACGGAGGGAAAAAGAGACCCAGTACTTC. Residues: CASSPRRREKETQYF.

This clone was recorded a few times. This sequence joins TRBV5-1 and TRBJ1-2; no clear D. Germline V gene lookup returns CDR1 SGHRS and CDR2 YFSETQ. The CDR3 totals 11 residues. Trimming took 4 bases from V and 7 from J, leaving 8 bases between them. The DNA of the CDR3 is TGCGCCAGCAGCCTGTCCGGTGGCTACACCTTC. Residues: CASSLSGGYTF.

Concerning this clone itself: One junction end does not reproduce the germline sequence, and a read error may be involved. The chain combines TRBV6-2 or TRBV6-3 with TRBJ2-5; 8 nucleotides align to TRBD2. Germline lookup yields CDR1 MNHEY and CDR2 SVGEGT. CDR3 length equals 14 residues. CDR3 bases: TGTGCCGGCAGTTACTCGGCGGGGGGAGAGACCCAGTACTTC. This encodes CAGSYSAGGETQYF.

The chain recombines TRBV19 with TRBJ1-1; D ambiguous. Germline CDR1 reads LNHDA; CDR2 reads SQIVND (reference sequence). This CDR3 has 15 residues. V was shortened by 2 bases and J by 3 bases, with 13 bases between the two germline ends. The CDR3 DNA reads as TGTGCCAGTAGTATAAATAGGAGGTTGGACACTGAAGCTTTCTTT. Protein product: CASSINRRLDTEAFF.

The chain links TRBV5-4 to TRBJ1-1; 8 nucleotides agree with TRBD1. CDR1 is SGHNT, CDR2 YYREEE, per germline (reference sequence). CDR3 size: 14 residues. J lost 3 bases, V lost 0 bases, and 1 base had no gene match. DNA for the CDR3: TGTGCCAGCAGCTTGGCAGGGGGCTACACTGAAGCTTTCTTT. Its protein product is CASSLAGGYTEAFF.

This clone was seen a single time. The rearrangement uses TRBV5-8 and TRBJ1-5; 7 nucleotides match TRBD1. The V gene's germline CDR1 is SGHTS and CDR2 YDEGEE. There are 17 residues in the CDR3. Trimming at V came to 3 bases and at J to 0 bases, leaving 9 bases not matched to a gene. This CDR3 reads CASSSYRDSFSNQPQHF. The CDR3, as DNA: TGTGCCAGCAGCTCCTACCGGGACAGCTTTAGCAATCAGCCCCAGCATTTT.

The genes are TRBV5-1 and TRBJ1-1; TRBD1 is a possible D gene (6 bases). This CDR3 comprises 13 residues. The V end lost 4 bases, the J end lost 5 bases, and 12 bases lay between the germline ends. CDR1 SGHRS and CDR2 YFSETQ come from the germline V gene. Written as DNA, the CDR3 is TGCGCCAGCAGCCCCCGCCAGGGGACTGAAGCTTTCTTT. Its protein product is CASSPRQGTEAFF.

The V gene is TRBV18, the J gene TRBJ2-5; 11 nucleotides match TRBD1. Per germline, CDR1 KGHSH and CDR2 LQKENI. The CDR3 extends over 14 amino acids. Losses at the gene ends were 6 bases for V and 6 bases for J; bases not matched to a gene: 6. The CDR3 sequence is CASSPDRGRKTQYF. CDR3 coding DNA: TGTGCCAGCTCCCCGGACAGGGGGCGTAAGACCCAGTACTTC.

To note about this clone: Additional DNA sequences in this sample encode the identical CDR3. The CDR3 sequence: CASSAVLNTEAFF. The CDR3 bases are TGTGCCAGCAGCGCGGTCCTGAACACTGAAGCTTTCTTT. The V and J genes are TRBV9 and TRBJ1-1; D uncertain. Germline CDR1 reads SGDLS; CDR2 reads YYNGEE. This CDR3 region has 13 residues. V was trimmed by 3 bases and J by 0 bases, leaving 6 bases between them.

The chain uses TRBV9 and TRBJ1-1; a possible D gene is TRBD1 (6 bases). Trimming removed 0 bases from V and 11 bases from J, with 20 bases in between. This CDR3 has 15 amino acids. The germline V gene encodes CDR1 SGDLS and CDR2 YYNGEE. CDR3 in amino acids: CASSVEPGGSFKAFF. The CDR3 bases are TGTGCCAGCAGCGTAGAGCCTGGGGGCTCCTTCAAGGCTTTCTTT.

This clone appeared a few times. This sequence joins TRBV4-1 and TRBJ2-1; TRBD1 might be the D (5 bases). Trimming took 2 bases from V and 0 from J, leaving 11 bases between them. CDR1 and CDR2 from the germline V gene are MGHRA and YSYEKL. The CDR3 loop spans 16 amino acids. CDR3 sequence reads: CASSQLDMISYNEQFF. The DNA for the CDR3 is TGCGCCAGCAGCCAACTGGACATGATCTCCTACAATGAGCAGTTCTTC.

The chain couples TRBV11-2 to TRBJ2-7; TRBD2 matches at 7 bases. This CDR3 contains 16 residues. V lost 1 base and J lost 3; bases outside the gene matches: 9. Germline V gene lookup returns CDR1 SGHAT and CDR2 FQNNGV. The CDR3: CASSLGTGLRHYEQYF. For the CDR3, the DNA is TGTGCCAGCAGCTTAGGTACGGGACTACGACACTACGAGCAGTACTTC.

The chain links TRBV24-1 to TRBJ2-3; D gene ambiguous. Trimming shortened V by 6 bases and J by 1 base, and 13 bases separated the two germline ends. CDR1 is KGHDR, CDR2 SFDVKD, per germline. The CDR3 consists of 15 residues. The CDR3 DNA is TGTGCCACCAGTCTACCTGGGCCAGGCACAGATACGCAGTATTTT. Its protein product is CATSLPGPGTDTQYF.

The CDR3 protein is CASKDITSYEQYF. The DNA of the CDR3 is TGTGCCAGCAAGGACATTACCTCCTACGAGCAGTACTTC. V usage is TRBV27 and J usage is TRBJ2-7; weak D call: TRBD1 (5 bases). The V end was cut by 7 bases, the J end by 0 bases, with 10 bases between. Germline V gene data show CDR1 as MNHEY and CDR2 as SMNVEV (reference sequence). The CDR3 sequence is 13 residues long.

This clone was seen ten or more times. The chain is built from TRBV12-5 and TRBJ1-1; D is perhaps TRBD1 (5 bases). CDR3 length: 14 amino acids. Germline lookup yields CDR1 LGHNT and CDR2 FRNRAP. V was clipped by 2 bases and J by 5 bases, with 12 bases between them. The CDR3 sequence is CASGLYGGTTEAFF. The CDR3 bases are TGTGCTAGTGGTTTGTACGGGGGAACGACTGAAGCTTTCTTT.

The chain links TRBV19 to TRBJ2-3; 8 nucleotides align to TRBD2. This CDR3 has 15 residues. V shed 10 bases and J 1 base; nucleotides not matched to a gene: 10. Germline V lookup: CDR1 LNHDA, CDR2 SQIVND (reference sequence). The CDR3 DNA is TGTGCCACCTCTCCGCGGGGGGTCGGCACAGATACGCAGTATTTT. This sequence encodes CATSPRGVGTDTQYF.

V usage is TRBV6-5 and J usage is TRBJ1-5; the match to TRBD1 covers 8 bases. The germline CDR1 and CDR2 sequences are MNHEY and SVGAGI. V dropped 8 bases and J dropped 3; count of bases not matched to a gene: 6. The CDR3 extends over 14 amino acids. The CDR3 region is CASQGARNNQPQHF. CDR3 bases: TGTGCCAGCCAGGGGGCTCGGAACAATCAGCCCCAGCATTTT.

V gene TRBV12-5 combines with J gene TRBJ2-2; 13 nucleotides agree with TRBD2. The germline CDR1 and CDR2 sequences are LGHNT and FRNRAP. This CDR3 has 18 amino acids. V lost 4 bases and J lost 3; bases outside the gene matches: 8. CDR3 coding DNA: TGTGCTAGTGGTTCCGCCTACGGACTAGCGGGGGACACCGGGGAGCTGTTTTTT. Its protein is CASGSAYGLAGDTGELFF.

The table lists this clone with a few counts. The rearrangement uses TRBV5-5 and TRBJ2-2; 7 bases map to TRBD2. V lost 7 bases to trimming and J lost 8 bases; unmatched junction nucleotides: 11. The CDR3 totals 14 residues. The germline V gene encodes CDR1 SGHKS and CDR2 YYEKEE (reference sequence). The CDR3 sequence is CASGLSGDKGELFF. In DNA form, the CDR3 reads TGTGCCAGCGGACTAAGCGGGGATAAAGGGGAGCTGTTTTTT.